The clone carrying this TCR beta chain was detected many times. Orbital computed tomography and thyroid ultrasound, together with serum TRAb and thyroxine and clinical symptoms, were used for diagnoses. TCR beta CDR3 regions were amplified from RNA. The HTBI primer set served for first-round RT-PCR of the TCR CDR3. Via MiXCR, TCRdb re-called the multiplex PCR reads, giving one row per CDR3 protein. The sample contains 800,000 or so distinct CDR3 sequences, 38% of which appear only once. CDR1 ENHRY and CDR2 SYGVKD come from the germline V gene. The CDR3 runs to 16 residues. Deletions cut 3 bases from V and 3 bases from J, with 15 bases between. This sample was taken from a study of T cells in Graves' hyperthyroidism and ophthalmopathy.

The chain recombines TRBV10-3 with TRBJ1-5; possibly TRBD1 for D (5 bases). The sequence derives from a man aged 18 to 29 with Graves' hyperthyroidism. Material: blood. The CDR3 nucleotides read TGTGCCATCAGTGACGGAGGGGTTGCGGACAATCAGCCCCAGCATTTT. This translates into CAISDGGVADNQPQHF.